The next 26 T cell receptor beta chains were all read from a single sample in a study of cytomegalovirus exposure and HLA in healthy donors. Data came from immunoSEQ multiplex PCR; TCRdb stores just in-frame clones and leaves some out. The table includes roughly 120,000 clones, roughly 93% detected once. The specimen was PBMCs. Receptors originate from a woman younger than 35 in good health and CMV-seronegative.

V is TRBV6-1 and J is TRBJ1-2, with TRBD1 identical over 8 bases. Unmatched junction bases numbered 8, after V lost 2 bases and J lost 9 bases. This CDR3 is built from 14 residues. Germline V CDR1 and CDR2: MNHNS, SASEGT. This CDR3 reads CASSELDRAASYTF. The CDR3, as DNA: TGTGCCAGCAGTGAATTGGACAGGGCGGCGAGCTACACCTTC.

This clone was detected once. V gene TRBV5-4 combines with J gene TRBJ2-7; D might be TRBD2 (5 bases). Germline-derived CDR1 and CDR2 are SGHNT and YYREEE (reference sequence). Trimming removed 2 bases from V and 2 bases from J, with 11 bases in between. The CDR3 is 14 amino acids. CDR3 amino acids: CASSLGGATYEQYF. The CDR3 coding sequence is TGTGCCAGCAGCTTAGGAGGAGCAACCTACGAGCAGTACTTC.

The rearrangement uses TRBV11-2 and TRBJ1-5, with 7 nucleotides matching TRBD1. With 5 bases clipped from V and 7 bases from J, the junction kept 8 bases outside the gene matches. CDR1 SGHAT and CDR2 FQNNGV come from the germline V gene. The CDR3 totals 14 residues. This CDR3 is CASSPQGGLQPQHF. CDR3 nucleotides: TGTGCCAGCAGCCCTCAGGGGGGCCTGCAGCCCCAGCATTTT.

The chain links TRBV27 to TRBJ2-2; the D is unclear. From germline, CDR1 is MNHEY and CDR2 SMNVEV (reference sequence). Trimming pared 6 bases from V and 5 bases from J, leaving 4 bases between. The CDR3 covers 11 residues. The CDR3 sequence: CASRTTGELFF. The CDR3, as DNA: TGTGCCAGCAGGACTACCGGGGAGCTGTTTTTT.

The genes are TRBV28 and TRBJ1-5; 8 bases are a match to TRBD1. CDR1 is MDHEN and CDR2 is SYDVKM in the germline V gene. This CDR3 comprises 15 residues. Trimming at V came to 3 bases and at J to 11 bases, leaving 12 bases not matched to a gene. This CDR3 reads CASSLGGRGHGSQHF. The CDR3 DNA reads TGTGCCAGCAGTTTGGGAGGCAGGGGGCATGGGTCCCAGCATTTT. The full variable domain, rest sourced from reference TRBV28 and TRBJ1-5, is DVKVTQSSRYLVKRTGEKVFLECVQDMDHENMFWYRQDPGLGLRLIYFSYDVKMKEKGDIPEGYSVSREKKERFSLILESASTNQTSMYLCASSLGGRGHGSQHFGDGTRLSIL.

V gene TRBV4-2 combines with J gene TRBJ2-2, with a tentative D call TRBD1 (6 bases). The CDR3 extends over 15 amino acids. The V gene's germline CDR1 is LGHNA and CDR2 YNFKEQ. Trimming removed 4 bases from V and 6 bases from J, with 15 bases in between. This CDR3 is CASSLGQGLSGELFF. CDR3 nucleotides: TGTGCCAGCAGCCTAGGGCAGGGGCTATCCGGGGAGCTGTTTTTT.

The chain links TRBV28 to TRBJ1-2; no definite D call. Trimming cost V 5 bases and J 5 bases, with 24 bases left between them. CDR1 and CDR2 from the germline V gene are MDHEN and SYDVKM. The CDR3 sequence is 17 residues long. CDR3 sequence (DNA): TGTGCCAGCAGTCAGTCTGTGTTGGGGAGAACTGGGTATGGCTACACCTTC. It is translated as CASSQSVLGRTGYGYTF.

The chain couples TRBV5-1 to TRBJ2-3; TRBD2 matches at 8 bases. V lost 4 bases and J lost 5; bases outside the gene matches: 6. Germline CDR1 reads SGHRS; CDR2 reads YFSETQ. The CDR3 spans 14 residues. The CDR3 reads CASSTGGAGDTQYF. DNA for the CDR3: TGCGCCAGCAGCACGGGGGGGGCGGGAGATACGCAGTATTTT.

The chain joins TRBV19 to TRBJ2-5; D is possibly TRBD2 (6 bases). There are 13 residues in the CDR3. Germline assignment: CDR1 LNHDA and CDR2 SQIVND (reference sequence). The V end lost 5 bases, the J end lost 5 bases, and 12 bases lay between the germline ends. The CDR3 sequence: CASSFTGRETQYF. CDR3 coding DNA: TGTGCCAGTAGTTTCACGGGGAGGGAGACCCAGTACTTC.

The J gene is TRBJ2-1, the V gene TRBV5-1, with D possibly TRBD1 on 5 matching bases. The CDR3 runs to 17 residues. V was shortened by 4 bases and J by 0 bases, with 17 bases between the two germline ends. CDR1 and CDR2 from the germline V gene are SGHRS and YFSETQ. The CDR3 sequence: CASSTFQTVPSYNEQFF. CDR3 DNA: TGCGCCAGCAGCACGTTCCAGACAGTACCCTCCTACAATGAGCAGTTCTTC.

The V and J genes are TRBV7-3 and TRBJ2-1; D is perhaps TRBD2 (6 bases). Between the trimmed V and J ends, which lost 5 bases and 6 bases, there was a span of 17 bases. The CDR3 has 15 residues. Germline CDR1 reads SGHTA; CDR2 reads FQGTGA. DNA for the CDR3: TGTGCCAGCAGCCCAGGCGGAGGGCTCGTCAATGAGCAGTTCTTC. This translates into CASSPGGGLVNEQFF. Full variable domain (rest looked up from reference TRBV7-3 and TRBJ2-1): GAGVSQTPSNKVTEKGKYVELRCDPISGHTALYWYRQSLGQGPEFLIYFQGTGAADDSGLPNDRFFAVRPEGSVSTLKIQRTERGDSAVYLCASSPGGGLVNEQFFGPGTRLTVL.

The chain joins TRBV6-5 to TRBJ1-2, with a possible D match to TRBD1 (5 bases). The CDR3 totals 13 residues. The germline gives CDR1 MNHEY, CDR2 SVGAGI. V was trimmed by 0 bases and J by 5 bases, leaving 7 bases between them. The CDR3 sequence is CASSYSGGYGYTF. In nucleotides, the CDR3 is TGTGCCAGCAGTTACTCGGGGGGGTATGGCTACACCTTC.

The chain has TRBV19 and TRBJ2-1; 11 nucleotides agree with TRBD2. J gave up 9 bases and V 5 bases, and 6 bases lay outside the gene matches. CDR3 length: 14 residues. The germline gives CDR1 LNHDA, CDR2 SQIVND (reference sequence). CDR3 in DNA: TGTGCCAGTAGTTTGGTAGCGGGAGGGCTTGAGCAGTTCTTC. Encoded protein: CASSLVAGGLEQFF.

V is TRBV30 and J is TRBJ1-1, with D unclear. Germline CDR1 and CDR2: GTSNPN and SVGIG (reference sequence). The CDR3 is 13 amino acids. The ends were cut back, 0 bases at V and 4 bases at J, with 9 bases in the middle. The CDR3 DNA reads TGTGCCTGGAGTGTAGCGGGGTTCACTGAAGCTTTCTTT. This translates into CAWSVAGFTEAFF.

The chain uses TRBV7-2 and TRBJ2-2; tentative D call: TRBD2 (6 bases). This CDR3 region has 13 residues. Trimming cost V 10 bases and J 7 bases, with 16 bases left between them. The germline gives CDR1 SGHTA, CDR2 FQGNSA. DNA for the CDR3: TGTGCCACTCTGGGTGGGGGGAACGGGGAGCTGTTTTTT. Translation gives CATLGGGNGELFF. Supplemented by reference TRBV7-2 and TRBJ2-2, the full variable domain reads GAGVSQSPSNKVTEKGKDVELRCDPISGHTALYWYRQSLGQGLEFLIYFQGNSAPDKSGLPSDRFSAERTGGSVSTLTIQRTQQEDSAVYLCATLGGGNGELFFGEGSRLTVL.

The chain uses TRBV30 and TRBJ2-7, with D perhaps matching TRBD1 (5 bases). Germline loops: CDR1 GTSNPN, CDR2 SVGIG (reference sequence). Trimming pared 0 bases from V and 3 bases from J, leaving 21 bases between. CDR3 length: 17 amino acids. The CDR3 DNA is TGTGCCTGGAGTGTACTATCAGGGTTCGGGCATGACTACGAGCAGTACTTC. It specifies CAWSVLSGFGHDYEQYF.

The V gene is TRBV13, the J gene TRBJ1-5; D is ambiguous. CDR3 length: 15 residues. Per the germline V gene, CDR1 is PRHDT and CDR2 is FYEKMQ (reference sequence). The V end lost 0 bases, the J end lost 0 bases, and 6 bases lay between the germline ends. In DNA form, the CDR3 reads TGTGCCAGCAGCTTAGGAGCCTCTAGCAATCAGCCCCAGCATTTT. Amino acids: CASSLGASSNQPQHF.

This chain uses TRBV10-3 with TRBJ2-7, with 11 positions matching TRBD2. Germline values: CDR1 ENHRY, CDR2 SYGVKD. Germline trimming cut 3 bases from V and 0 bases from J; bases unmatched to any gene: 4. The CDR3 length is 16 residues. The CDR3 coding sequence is TGTGCCATCAGTGACCCAACTAGCGGGAGCTCCTACGAGCAGTACTTC. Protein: CAISDPTSGSSYEQYF.

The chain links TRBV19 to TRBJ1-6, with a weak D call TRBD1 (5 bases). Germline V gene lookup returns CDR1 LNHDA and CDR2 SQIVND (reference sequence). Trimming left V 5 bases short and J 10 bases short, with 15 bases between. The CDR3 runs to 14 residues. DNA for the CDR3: TGTGCCAGTAGTTTTTCGGGGGTCAACTCACCCCTCCACTTT. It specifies CASSFSGVNSPLHF.

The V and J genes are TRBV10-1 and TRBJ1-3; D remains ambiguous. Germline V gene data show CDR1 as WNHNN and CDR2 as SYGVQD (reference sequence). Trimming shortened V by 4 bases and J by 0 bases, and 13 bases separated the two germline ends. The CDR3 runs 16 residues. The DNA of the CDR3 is TGCGCCAGCAGTGCGGTTTTCACTTCCTCTGGAAACACCATATATTTT. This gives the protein CASSAVFTSSGNTIYF.

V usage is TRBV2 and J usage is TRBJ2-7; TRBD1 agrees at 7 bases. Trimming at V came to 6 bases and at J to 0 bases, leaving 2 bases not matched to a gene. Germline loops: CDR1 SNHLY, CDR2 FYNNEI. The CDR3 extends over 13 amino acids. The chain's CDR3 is CASSRDSSYEQYF. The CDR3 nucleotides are TGTGCCAGCAGCCGGGACAGCTCCTACGAGCAGTACTTC.

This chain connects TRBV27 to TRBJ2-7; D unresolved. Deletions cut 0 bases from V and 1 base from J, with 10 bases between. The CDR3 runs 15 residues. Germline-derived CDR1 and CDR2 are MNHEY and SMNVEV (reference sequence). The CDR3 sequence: CASSLSNGGSYEQYF. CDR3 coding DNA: TGTGCCAGCAGTTTATCGAACGGCGGATCCTACGAGCAGTACTTC.

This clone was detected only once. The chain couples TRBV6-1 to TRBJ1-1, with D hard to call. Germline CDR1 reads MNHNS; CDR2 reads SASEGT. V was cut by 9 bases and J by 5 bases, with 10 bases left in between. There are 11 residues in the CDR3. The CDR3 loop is CASSLSTEAFF. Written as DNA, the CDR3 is TGTGCCAGTAGTCTGAGTACTGAAGCTTTCTTT.

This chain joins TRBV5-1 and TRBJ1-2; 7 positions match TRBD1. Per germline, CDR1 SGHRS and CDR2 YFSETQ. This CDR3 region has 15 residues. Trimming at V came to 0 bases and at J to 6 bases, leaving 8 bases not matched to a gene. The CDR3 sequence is CASSLENDRVNGYTF. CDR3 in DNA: TGCGCCAGCAGCTTGGAAAACGACAGGGTGAATGGCTACACCTTC.

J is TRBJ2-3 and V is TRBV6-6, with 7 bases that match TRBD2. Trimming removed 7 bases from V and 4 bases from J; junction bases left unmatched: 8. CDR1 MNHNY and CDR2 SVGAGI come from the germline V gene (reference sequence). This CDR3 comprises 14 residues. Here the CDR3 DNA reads TGTGCCAGCACCACACCCCGGGAGGCAGATACGCAGTATTTT. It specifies CASTTPREADTQYF.

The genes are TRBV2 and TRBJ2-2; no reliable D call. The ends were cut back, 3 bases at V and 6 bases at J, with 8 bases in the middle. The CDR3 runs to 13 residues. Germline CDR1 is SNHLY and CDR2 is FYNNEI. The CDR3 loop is CASSDEEPGELFF. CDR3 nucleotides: TGTGCCAGCAGTGACGAGGAACCCGGGGAGCTGTTTTTT.